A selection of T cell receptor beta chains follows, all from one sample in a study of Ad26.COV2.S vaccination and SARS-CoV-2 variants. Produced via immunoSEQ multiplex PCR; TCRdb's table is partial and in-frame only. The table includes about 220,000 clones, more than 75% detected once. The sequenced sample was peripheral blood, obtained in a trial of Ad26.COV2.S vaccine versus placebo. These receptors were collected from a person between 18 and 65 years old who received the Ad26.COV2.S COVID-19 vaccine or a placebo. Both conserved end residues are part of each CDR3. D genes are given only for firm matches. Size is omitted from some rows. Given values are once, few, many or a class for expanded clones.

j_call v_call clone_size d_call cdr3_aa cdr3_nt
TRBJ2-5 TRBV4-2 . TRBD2 CASSQDTSGNAQETQYF TGTGCCAGCAGCCAAGATACAAGCGGGAACGCTCAAGAGACCCAGTACTTC
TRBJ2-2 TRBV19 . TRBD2 CASSIAGGPFVPGAGELFF TGTGCCAGTAGTATTGCGGGAGGGCCGTTCGTTCCGGGCGCCGGGGAGCTGTTTTTT
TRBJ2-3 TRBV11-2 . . CASSSGYRGTDTQYF TGTGCCAGCAGCTCAGGGTATAGGGGCACAGATACGCAGTATTTT
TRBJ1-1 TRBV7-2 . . CASTKQPGAPILNTEAFF TGTGCCAGCACTAAACAGCCAGGGGCCCCCATCTTGAACACTGAAGCTTTCTTT
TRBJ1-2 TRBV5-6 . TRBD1 CASSSGTVNYGYTF TGTGCCAGCAGCTCCGGGACAGTTAACTATGGCTACACCTTC
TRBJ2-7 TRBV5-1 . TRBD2 CASSLGLAVPYEQYF TGCGCCAGCAGCTTGGGACTAGCGGTACCCTACGAGCAGTACTTC
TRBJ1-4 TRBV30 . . CAWSVTDSLPLNEKLFF TGTGCCTGGAGTGTAACGGACAGCCTCCCACTTAATGAAAAACTGTTTTTT
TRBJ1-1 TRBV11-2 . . CASSPLTKREAFF TGTGCCAGCAGCCCCTTGACCAAGAGAGAGGCTTTCTTT
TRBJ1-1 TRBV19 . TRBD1 CARTDRGQISGTEAFF TGTGCCAGGACGGACAGGGGGCAGATCTCGGGCACTGAAGCTTTCTTT
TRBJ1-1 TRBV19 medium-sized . CASRSKTEAFF TGTGCCAGTAGGTCGAAGACTGAAGCTTTCTTT
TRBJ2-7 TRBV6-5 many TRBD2 CASSPPSGRNEQYF TGTGCCAGCAGTCCCCCTAGCGGGAGGAACGAGCAGTACTTC
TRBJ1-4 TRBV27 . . CASSLRVIGEKLFF TGTGCCAGCAGTTTGAGGGTCATCGGTGAAAAACTGTTTTTT
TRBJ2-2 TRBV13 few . CASSLDPGSPGELFF TGTGCCAGCAGCTTAGATCCAGGGAGTCCCGGGGAGCTGTTTTTT
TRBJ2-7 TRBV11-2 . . CASSLRDLSGGQYF TGTGCCAGCAGCTTGAGGGACTTGTCCGGGGGGCAGTACTTC
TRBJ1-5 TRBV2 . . CASIGGYNQPQHF TGTGCCAGCATCGGGGGATACAATCAGCCCCAGCATTTT
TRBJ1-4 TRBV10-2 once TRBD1 CASQDRDRSSEKLFF TGCGCCAGCCAAGATAGGGACAGGAGCAGCGAAAAACTGTTTTTT
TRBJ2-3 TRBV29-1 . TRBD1 CSVRDRGYTDTQYF TGCAGCGTCCGGGACAGGGGTTACACAGATACGCAGTATTTT
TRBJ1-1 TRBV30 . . CAWSYGTLQWAFF TGTGCCTGGAGTTACGGTACTCTACAGTGGGCTTTCTTT
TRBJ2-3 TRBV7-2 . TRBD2 CASSSPPGLAGVDTQYF TGTGCCAGCAGCTCCCCCCCGGGACTAGCGGGGGTAGATACGCAGTATTTT
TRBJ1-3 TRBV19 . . CASSGHGNTIYF TGTGCCAGTTCAGGGCATGGAAACACCATATATTTT
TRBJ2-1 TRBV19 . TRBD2 CASSPSGRGSYNEQFF TGTGCCAGTAGTCCAAGCGGGAGAGGGTCTTACAATGAGCAGTTCTTC
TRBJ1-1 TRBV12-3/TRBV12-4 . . CASSLGLTEAFF TGTGCCAGCAGTTTAGGGCTCACTGAAGCTTTCTTT
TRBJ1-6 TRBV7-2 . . CASSLATAWSGGSPLHF TGTGCCAGCAGCTTAGCCACAGCATGGTCGGGGGGTTCACCCCTCCACTTT
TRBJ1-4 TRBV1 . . CTSSQDKERSNEKLFF TGCACCAGCAGCCAAGATAAAGAGAGATCTAATGAAAAACTGTTTTTT
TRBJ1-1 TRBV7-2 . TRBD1 CASSPYRGNTEAFF TGTGCCAGCAGCCCATACAGGGGTAACACTGAAGCTTTCTTT
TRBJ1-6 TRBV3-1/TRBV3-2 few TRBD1 CASSLTGDRGVYNSPLHF TGTGCCAGCAGCTTGACAGGGGACCGAGGGGTTTATAATTCACCCCTCCACTTT
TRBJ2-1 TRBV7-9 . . CASSLVAGSNEQFF TGTGCCAGCAGCTTAGTGGCAGGGTCCAATGAGCAGTTCTTC
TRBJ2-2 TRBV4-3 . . CASSQEWNGELFF TGCGCCAGCAGCCAAGAATGGAACGGGGAGCTGTTTTTT
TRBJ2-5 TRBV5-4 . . CASSLGGPQETQYF TGTGCCAGCAGCTTGGGGGGGCCTCAAGAGACCCAGTACTTC
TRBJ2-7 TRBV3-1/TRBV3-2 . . CASSQEGLPVKQYF TGTGCCAGCAGCCAAGAGGGACTTCCTGTGAAGCAGTACTTC
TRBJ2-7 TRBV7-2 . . CASSLQGSSSYEQYF TGTGCCAGCAGCCTACAAGGAAGCTCCTCATACGAGCAGTACTTC
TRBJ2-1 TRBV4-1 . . CASSQGAEFAYDEQFF TGCGCCAGCAGCCAAGGGGCGGAGTTCGCGTATGATGAGCAGTTCTTC
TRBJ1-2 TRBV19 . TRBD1 CASVPGTGPLSNYGYTF TGTGCCAGTGTACCCGGGACAGGGCCCCTTTCTAACTATGGCTACACCTTC
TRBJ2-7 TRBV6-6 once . CASSYPSTTGPYEQYF TGTGCCAGCAGTTACCCCTCGACGACGGGACCCTACGAGCAGTACTTC
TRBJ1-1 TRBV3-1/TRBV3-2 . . CASSLTEWDTEAFF TGTGCCAGCAGCTTAACCGAATGGGATACTGAAGCTTTCTTT
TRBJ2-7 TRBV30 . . CAWSVEGDGYEQYF TGTGCCTGGAGTGTCGAAGGGGACGGCTACGAGCAGTACTTC
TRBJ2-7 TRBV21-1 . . CASSKGAGNRAFCEQYF TGTGCCAGCAGCAAAGGGGCCGGGAACAGGGCCTTTTGCGAGCAGTACTTC
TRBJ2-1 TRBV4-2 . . CASSQDLRGSYNEQFF TGTGCCAGCAGCCAAGATTTGCGGGGCTCCTACAATGAGCAGTTCTTC
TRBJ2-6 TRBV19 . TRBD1 CASQYRGRGANVLTF TGTGCCAGTCAATACAGGGGGCGCGGGGCCAACGTCCTGACTTTC
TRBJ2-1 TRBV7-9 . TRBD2 CASSFRAGGENEQFF TGTGCCAGCAGCTTTCGAGCGGGAGGCGAGAATGAGCAGTTCTTC
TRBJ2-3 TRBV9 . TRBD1 CASSVVGQGATQYF TGTGCCAGCAGCGTAGTAGGACAGGGGGCGACGCAGTATTTT
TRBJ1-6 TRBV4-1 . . CASSQGPTENSPLHF TGCGCCAGCAGCCAAGGCCCGACAGAAAATTCACCCCTCCACTTT
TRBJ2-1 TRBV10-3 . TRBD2 CAISGGLAGNEQFF TGTGCCATCAGTGGGGGACTAGCGGGAAATGAGCAGTTCTTC
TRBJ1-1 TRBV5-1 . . CASSPLLYGRTEAFF TGCGCCAGCAGCCCATTATTATACGGTCGCACTGAAGCTTTCTTT
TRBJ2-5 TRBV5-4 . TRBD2 CASGRESETQYF TGTGCCAGCGGGAGGGAGTCCGAGACCCAGTACTTC
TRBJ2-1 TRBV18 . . CASSPRDNNEQFF TGTGCCAGCTCACCACGGGACAACAATGAGCAGTTCTTC
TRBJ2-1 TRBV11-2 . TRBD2 CASSSNRLAGNNEQFF TGTGCCAGCAGCTCTAATCGACTAGCGGGGAACAATGAGCAGTTCTTC
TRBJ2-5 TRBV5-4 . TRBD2 CASSLGPSGDQETQYF TGTGCCAGCAGCTTGGGCCCTAGCGGGGACCAAGAGACCCAGTACTTC
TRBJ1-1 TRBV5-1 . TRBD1 CASRVRGQGARDTEAFF TGCGCCAGCAGGGTTAGGGGACAGGGGGCCCGGGACACTGAAGCTTTCTTT
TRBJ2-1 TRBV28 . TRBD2 CASSLSWLAGERGNEQFF TGTGCCAGCAGTTTATCGTGGCTAGCGGGAGAAAGGGGAAATGAGCAGTTCTTC
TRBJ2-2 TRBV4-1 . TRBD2 CASSQGGTSGRAPSGELFF TGCGCCAGCAGCCAAGGAGGGACTAGCGGGAGGGCCCCCTCCGGGGAGCTGTTTTTT
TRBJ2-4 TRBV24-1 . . CATSDSRGMITYF TGTGCCACCAGTGATTCTCGGGGGATGATTACGTACTTC